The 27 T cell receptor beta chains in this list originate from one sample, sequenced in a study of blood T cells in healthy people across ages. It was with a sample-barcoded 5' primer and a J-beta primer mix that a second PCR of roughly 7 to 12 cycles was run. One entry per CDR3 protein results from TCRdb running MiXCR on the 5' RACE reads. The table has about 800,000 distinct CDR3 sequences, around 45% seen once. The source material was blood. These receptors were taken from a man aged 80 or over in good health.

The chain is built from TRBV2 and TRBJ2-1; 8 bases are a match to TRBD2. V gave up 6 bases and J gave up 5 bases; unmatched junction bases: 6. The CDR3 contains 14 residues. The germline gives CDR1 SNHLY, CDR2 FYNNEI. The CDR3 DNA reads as TGTGCCAGCAGAAGGGGGACTAGTGACAATGAGCAGTTCTTC. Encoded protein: CASRRGTSDNEQFF. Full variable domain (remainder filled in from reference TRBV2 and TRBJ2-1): EPEVTQTPSHQVTQMGQEVILRCVPISNHLYFYWYRQILGQKVEFLVSFYNNEISEKSEIFDDQFSVERPDGSNFTLKIRSTKLEDSAMYFCASRRGTSDNEQFFGPGTRLTVL.

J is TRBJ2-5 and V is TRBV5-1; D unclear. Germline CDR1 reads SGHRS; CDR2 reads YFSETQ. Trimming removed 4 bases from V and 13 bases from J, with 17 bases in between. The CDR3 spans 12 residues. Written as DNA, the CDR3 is TGCGCCAGCAGCCCCAGCCTCAGCGAGCGGTACTTC. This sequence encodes CASSPSLSERYF.

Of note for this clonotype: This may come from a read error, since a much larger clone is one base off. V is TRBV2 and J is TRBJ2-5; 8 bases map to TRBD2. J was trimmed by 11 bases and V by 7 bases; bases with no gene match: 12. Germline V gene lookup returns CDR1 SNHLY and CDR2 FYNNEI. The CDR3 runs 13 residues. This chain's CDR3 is CASTGLALNEQYF. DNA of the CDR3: TGTGCCAGCACCGGACTAGCCCTCAATGAGCAGTACTTC.

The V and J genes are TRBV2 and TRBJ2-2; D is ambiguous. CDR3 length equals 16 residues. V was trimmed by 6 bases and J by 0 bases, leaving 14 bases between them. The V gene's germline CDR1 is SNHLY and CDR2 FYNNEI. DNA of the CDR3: TGTGCCAGCAGCCAAGGACGTACCGCGAACACCGGGGAGCTGTTTTTT. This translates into CASSQGRTANTGELFF.

The CDR3 here is CGIGQGRETQYF. The CDR3 DNA is TGCGGCATCGGACAGGGACGAGAGACCCAGTACTTC. This rearrangement joins TRBV29-1 to TRBJ2-7, with TRBD1 identical over 8 bases. The assigned J gene may be wrong: the sequence end matches TRBJ2-5 better. CDR3 size: 12 residues. The V gene's germline CDR1 is SQVTM and CDR2 ANQGSEA.

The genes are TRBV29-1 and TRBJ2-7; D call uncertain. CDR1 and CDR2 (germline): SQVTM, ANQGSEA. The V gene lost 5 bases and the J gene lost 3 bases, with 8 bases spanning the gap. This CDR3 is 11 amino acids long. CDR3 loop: CSVIQRYEQYF. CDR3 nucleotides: TGCAGCGTTATTCAGCGCTACGAGCAGTACTTC.

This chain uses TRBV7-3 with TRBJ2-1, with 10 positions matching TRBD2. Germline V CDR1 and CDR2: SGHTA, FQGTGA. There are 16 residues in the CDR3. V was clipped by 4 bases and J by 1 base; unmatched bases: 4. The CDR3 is CASSSWTSGSYNEQFF. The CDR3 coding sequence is TGTGCCAGCAGCTCCTGGACTAGCGGTTCCTACAATGAGCAGTTCTTC.

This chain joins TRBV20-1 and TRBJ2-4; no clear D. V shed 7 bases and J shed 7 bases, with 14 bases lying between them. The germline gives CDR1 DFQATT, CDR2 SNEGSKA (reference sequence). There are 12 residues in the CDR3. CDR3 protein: CSGRGNKNIQYF. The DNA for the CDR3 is TGCAGTGGTCGAGGCAACAAGAACATTCAGTACTTC.

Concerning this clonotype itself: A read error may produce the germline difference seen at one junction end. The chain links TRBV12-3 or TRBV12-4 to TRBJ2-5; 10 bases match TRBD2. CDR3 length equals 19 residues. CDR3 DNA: TGTGCCAGCAGTTTATGGCTAGCGGGAGAGGAAAAAGGTCAAGAGGCCCAGTACTTC. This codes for CASSLWLAGEEKGQEAQYF.

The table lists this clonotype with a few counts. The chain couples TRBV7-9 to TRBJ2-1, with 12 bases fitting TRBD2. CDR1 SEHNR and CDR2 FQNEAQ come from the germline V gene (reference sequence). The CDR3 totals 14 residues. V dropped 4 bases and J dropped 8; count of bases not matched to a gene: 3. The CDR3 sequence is CASSWTSGTHEQFF. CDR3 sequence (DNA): TGTGCCAGCAGCTGGACTAGCGGGACCCATGAGCAGTTCTTC. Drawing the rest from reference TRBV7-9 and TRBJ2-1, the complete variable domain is DTGVSQNPRHKITKRGQNVTFRCDPISEHNRLYWYRQTLGQGPEFLTYFQNEAQLEKSRLLSDRFSAERPKGSFSTLEIQRTEQGDSAMYLCASSWTSGTHEQFFGPGTRLTVL.

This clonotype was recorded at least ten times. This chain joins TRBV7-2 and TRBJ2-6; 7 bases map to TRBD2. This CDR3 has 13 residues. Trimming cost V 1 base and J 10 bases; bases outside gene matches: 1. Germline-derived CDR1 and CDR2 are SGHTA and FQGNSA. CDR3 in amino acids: CASSLDGGNVLTF. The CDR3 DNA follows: TGTGCCAGCAGCTTAGACGGGGGGAACGTCCTGACTTTC. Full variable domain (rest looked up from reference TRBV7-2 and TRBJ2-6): GAGVSQSPSNKVTEKGKDVELRCDPISGHTALYWYRQSLGQGLEFLIYFQGNSAPDKSGLPSDRFSAERTGGSVSTLTIQRTQQEDSAVYLCASSLDGGNVLTFGAGSRLTVL.

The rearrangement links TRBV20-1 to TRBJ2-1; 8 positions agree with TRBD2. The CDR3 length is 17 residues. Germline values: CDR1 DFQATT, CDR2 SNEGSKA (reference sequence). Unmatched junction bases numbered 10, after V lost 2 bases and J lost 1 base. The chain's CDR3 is CSARRTGTRGSYNEQFF. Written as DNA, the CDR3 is TGCAGTGCTAGAAGAACCGGGACTAGGGGATCCTACAATGAGCAGTTCTTC.

The CDR3 nucleotides are TGTGCCAGCAGCTTAGGACAGGGACTAGCGGGGTTCAATGAGCAGTTCTTC. Translation gives CASSLGQGLAGFNEQFF. This chain links TRBV7-2 with TRBJ2-1; TRBD2 matches 13 bases. The germline gives CDR1 SGHTA, CDR2 FQGNSA. The CDR3 loop spans 17 amino acids. After removal of 1 base from V and 6 bases from J, the junction contained 6 bases not matched to a gene.

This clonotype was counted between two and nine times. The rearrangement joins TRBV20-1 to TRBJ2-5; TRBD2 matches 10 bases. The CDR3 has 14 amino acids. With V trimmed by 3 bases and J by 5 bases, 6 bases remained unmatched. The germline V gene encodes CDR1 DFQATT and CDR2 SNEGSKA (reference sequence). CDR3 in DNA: TGCAGTGCTAGGAGCGGGAGGGCCTTGGAGACCCAGTACTTC. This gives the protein CSARSGRALETQYF.

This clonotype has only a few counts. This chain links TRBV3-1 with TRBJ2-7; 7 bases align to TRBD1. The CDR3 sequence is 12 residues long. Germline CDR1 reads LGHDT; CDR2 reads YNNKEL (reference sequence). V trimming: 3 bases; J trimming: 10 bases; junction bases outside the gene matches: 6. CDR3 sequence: CASSHRDSIQYF. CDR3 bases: TGTGCCAGCAGCCATAGGGACAGTATTCAGTACTTC.

The CDR3 loop is CASSQGDYSYNEQFF. In nucleotides, the CDR3 is TGTGCCAGCAGCCAGGGGGACTACTCCTACAATGAGCAGTTCTTC. The rearrangement links TRBV4-2 to TRBJ2-1, with TRBD2 matching over 7 bases. Germline CDR1 reads LGHNA; CDR2 reads YNFKEQ. V dropped 3 bases and J dropped 0; count of bases not matched to a gene: 2. The CDR3 runs to 15 residues.

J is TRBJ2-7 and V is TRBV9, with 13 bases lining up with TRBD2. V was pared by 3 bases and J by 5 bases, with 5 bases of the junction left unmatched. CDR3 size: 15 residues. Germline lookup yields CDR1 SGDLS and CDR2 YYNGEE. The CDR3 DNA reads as TGTGCCAGCAGCGCGGGACTAGCGGGATCCCACGAGCAGTACTTC. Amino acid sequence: CASSAGLAGSHEQYF.

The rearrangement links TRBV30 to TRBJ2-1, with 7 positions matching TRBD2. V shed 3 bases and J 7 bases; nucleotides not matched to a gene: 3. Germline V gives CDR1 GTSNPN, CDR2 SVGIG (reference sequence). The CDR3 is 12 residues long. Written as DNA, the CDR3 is TGTGCCTGGAGCATGGGGGGGAATGAGCAGTTCTTC. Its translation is CAWSMGGNEQFF.

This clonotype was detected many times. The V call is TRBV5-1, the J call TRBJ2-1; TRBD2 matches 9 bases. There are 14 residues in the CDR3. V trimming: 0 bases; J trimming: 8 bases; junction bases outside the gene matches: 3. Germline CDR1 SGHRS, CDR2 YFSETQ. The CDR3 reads CASSLGSGSYEQFF. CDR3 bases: TGCGCCAGCAGCTTGGGTAGCGGGAGCTATGAGCAGTTCTTC.

DNA for the CDR3: TGTGCCACCCGTGTTGGGCTCGGGATAGATACGCAGTATTTT. Translation gives CATRVGLGIDTQYF. The chain has TRBV28 and TRBJ2-3; D perhaps matches TRBD2 (5 bases). The CDR3 covers 14 residues. Trimming shortened V by 10 bases and J by 5 bases, and 19 bases separated the two germline ends. CDR1 is MDHEN and CDR2 is SYDVKM in the germline V gene. Complete variable domain (other parts from reference TRBV28 and TRBJ2-3): DVKVTQSSRYLVKRTGEKVFLECVQDMDHENMFWYRQDPGLGLRLIYFSYDVKMKEKGDIPEGYSVSREKKERFSLILESASTNQTSMYLCATRVGLGIDTQYFGPGTRLTVL.

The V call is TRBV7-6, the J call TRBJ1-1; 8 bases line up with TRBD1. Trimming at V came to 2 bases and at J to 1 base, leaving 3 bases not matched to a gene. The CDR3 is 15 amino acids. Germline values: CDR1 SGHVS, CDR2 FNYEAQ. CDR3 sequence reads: CASSLKGTGNTEAFF. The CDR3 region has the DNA TGTGCCAGCAGCTTAAAAGGGACAGGGAACACTGAAGCTTTCTTT.

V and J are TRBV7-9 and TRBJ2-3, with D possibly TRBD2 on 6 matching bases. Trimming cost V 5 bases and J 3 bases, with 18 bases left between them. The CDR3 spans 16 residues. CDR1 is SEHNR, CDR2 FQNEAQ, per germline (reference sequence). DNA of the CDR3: TGTGCCAGCAGCGGGGAGGAGGCCCCGGGGACAGATACGCAGTATTTT. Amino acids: CASSGEEAPGTDTQYF.

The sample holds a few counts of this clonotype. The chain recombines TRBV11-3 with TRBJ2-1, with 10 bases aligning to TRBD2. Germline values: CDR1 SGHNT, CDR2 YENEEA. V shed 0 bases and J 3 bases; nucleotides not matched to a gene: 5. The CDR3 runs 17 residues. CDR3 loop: CASSLDGSGGLYNEQFF. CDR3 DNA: TGTGCCAGCAGCTTAGATGGTAGCGGGGGGCTCTACAATGAGCAGTTCTTC.

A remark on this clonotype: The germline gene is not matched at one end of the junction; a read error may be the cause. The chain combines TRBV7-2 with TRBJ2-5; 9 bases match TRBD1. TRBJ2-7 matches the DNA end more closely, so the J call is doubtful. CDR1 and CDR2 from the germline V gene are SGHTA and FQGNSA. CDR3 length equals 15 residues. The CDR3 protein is CASSIAPDRGYEQYF. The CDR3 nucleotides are TGTGCCAGCAGCATAGCCCCGGACAGGGGTTACGAGCAGTACTTC.

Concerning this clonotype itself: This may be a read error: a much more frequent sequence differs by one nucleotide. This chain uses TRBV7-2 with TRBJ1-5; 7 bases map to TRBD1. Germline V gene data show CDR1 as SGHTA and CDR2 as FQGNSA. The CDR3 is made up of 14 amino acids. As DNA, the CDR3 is TGTGCCAGCAGCTTAGACAGGGGCAATCGGCCCCAGCATTTT. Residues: CASSLDRGNRPQHF.

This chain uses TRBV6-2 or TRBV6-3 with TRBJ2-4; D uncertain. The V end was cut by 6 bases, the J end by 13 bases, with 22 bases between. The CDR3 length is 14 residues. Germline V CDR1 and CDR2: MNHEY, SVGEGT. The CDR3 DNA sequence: TGTGCCAGCAGCCCGCCTCCAGGCCCCAATGAGCAGTACTTC. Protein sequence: CASSPPPGPNEQYF.

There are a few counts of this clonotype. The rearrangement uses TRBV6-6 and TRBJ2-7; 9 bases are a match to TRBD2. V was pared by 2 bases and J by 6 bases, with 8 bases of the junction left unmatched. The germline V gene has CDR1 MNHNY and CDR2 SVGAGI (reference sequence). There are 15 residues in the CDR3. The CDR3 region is CASSYLAGSSSEQYF. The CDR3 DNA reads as TGTGCCAGCAGTTACCTAGCGGGAAGTTCCAGCGAGCAGTACTTC.